The present T cell receptor (beta chain) was sequenced within a study of cytomegalovirus exposure and HLA in healthy donors. Study-level findings and limits: According to the study, 160 or so TCR beta chains were cytomegalovirus-associated. In a later analysis, donors in an Asian-associated ancestry cluster reportedly had fewer N-insertions in productive TCRs than the cohort mean. Previously analyzed data showed that most TCR beta V segments were productive at a frequency of about 90% or about 30%. The authors later linked a missense DCLRE1C variant to TCR beta V- and J-gene trimming.

Germline loops: CDR1 SGHRS, CDR2 YFSETQ. The CDR3 loop spans 13 amino acids. Trimming cost V 2 bases and J 6 bases; bases outside gene matches: 2. With 60 Vbeta and 13 Jbeta primers, the PCR was carried out. Here immunoSEQ multiplex PCR was the method, and the copy in TCRdb shows in-frame clones only, minus some. In the table there are 140,000 to 150,000 clones, about three quarters of which are singletons. Note on this clone: The antigen is undetermined.

Sequenced sample: PBMCs. The TCR was taken from a male donor in good health and CMV-seronegative. The J gene is TRBJ2-1, the V gene TRBV5-1, with TRBD2 matching 7 bases. CDR3: CASSFGTTNEQFF. In nucleotides, the CDR3 is TGCGCCAGCAGCTTCGGGACTACCAATGAGCAGTTCTTC.